A single sample is the source of the 25 T cell receptor beta chains below, sequenced in a study of Graves' ophthalmopathy and Graves' hyperthyroidism. Scientists amplified the TCR beta CDR3 regions from RNA transcripts. Second-round multiplex PCR followed a first-round RT-PCR using HTBI primers. TCRdb called the multiplex PCR reads again in MiXCR, with one record for every CDR3 protein. The data hold roughly 410,000 distinct CDR3 sequences, with approximately 15% observed a single time. Sequencing was carried out using peripheral blood. The receptors stem from a woman younger than 30 with stable Graves' hyperthyroidism.

The V call is TRBV30, the J call TRBJ1-2, with TRBD1 matching 10 bases. The CDR3 consists of 13 residues. V trimming: 1 base; J trimming: 5 bases; junction bases outside the gene matches: 1. CDR1 is GTSNPN and CDR2 is SVGIG in the germline V gene (reference sequence). The CDR3 region is CAWSGDRGYGYTF. The CDR3 DNA reads TGTGCCTGGAGTGGGGACAGGGGATATGGCTACACCTTC.

The sample holds many counts of this clonotype. The rearrangement uses TRBV7-2 and TRBJ2-5; D call uncertain. CDR3 length equals 14 residues. Germline V gives CDR1 SGHTA, CDR2 FQGNSA. V dropped 4 bases and J dropped 3 bases, with 12 bases sitting between them. The CDR3 bases are TGTGCCAGCAGCTCCGAATTAGAAGAAGAGACCCAGTACTTC. As protein: CASSSELEEETQYF.

This clonotype was observed many times. The CDR3 sequence: CASSGPGGSGYTF. The CDR3 DNA follows: TGTGCCAGCAGTGGGCCAGGGGGCAGTGGCTACACCTTC. This chain connects TRBV2 to TRBJ1-2; TRBD1 matches 8 bases. Per germline, CDR1 SNHLY and CDR2 FYNNEI. V was pared by 4 bases and J by 7 bases, with 5 bases of the junction left unmatched. The CDR3 loop spans 13 amino acids.

At least ten counts were recorded for this clonotype. The rearrangement links TRBV5-1 to TRBJ1-1; D is perhaps TRBD1 (6 bases). The CDR3 loop spans 15 amino acids. Per the germline V gene, CDR1 is SGHRS and CDR2 is YFSETQ. Trimming removed 4 bases from V and 0 bases from J, with 13 bases in between. The CDR3 protein is CASSPGTLMNTEAFF. The CDR3 DNA reads as TGCGCCAGCAGCCCCGGGACACTGATGAACACTGAAGCTTTCTTT.

This clonotype was seen ten or more times. This rearrangement joins TRBV6-1 to TRBJ1-2, with 9 bases aligning to TRBD1. Losses at the gene ends were 4 bases for V and 3 bases for J; bases not matched to a gene: 6. The germline CDR1 and CDR2 sequences are MNHNS and SASEGT. CDR3 size: 15 residues. CDR3 nucleotide sequence: TGTGCCAGCAGTGGGGGACAGGGCATTGACTATGGCTACACCTTC. Encoded protein: CASSGGQGIDYGYTF.

This clonotype was detected only a few times. The V gene is TRBV5-1, the J gene TRBJ2-7, with D unresolved. V was pared by 1 base and J by 2 bases, with 10 bases between. CDR1 and CDR2 from the germline V gene are SGHRS and YFSETQ. This CDR3 has 14 amino acids. This CDR3 reads CASSLNAGTYEQYF. The CDR3 nucleotides read TGCGCCAGCAGCTTGAATGCCGGAACCTACGAGCAGTACTTC.

The chain is built from TRBV5-1 and TRBJ2-3; TRBD2 matches 8 bases. This CDR3 contains 14 residues. The junction had 4 bases not matched to a gene; V was cut back by 1 base and J by 6 bases. Germline V gene data show CDR1 as SGHRS and CDR2 as YFSETQ. CDR3 protein: CASSLRGGYDTQYF. The CDR3 DNA reads TGCGCCAGCAGCTTGCGGGGGGGCTATGATACGCAGTATTTT.

This clonotype came up many times. The rearrangement uses TRBV27 and TRBJ1-5; D is possibly TRBD1 (6 bases). This CDR3 has 14 residues. V dropped 4 bases and J dropped 7 bases, with 14 bases sitting between them. Per the germline V gene, CDR1 is MNHEY and CDR2 is SMNVEV (reference sequence). The CDR3 region is CASSSTGIGQPQHF. DNA of the CDR3: TGTGCCAGCAGTTCTACAGGGATAGGCCAGCCCCAGCATTTT.

This clonotype has ten or more counts. The V and J genes are TRBV20-1 and TRBJ2-7; the match to TRBD2 covers 8 bases. The CDR3 loop spans 15 amino acids. The V segment lost 1 base and the J segment 2 bases; nucleotides outside the gene matches: 7. Germline-derived CDR1 and CDR2 are DFQATT and SNEGSKA (reference sequence). The CDR3 DNA reads as TGCAGTGCTAGAGCTCGCGGGACTAGAGCCTACGAGCAGTACTTC. Translation gives CSARARGTRAYEQYF.

Comment on this clonotype: Sequence at one end of the junction differs from germline and may be a read error. This CDR3 is CASSLTPERLNQETQYF. CDR3 coding DNA: TGTGCTAGCAGCCTAACCCCGGAACGGTTGAATCAAGAGACCCAGTACTTC. The V gene is TRBV7-7, the J gene TRBJ2-5; D gene uncertain. CDR1 and CDR2 (germline): SSHAT, FNYEAQ (reference sequence). The CDR3 is 17 amino acids.

V usage is TRBV12-3 or TRBV12-4 and J usage is TRBJ2-7, with 7 nucleotides matching TRBD1. V was pared by 5 bases and J by 0 bases, with 7 bases of the junction left unmatched. The CDR3 extends over 15 amino acids. The CDR3 loop is CASSDRQGHSYEQYF. The CDR3, as DNA: TGTGCCAGCAGTGACAGACAGGGACACTCCTACGAGCAGTACTTC.

This clonotype was seen at least ten times. The chain links TRBV11-2 to TRBJ1-6; tentative D call: TRBD1 (5 bases). The germline V and J ends were trimmed by 4 bases and 17 bases, with 21 bases remaining between them. The CDR3 spans 14 residues. Germline CDR1 and CDR2: SGHAT and FQNNGV. CDR3 sequence: CASSSYRQYSGIHF. The DNA of the CDR3 is TGTGCCAGCAGCTCTTATCGGCAATACTCAGGGATCCACTTT. The entire variable domain, with the rest obtained from reference TRBV11-2 and TRBJ1-6, is as follows: EAGVAQSPRYKIIEKRQSVAFWCNPISGHATLYWYQQILGQGPKLLIQFQNNGVVDDSQLPKDRFSAERLKGVDSTLKIQPAKLEDSAVYLCASSSYRQYSGIHFGNGTRLTVT.

This clonotype occurred many times. The rearrangement joins TRBV11-2 to TRBJ1-6; weak D call: TRBD1 (5 bases). V lost 5 bases and J lost 3, with 14 bases in between. Germline CDR1 SGHAT, CDR2 FQNNGV. This CDR3 is 16 amino acids long. In DNA, the CDR3 is TGTGCCAGCAGCCAGCCGGGACCCAGCTATAATTCACCCCTCCACTTT. It specifies CASSQPGPSYNSPLHF.

This clonotype was detected only a few times. The rearrangement links TRBV7-3 to TRBJ1-1, with D possibly matching TRBD1 (5 bases). CDR1 and CDR2 (germline): SGHTA, FQGTGA. Trimming left V 5 bases short and J 2 bases short, with 12 bases between. This CDR3 is 14 amino acids long. The CDR3 nucleotides are TGTGCCAGCAGCGGCGGGGCTACTAACACTGAAGCTTTCTTT. Its protein product is CASSGGATNTEAFF.

This clonotype was recorded many times. A much larger clone lies one base from this, so it may be a read error. This chain connects TRBV12-3 or TRBV12-4 to TRBJ1-1, with TRBD1 as a possible D gene (6 bases). The length of the CDR3 is 13 residues. V was shortened by 5 bases and J by 8 bases, with 15 bases between the two germline ends. CDR3 loop: CASSRQVGQEAFF. CDR3 bases: TGTGCCAGCAGTCGACAGGTCGGCCAGGAAGCTTTCTTT.

This clonotype appeared many times. The rearrangement uses TRBV6-5 and TRBJ1-1, with D unclear. Germline V lookup: CDR1 MNHEY, CDR2 SVGAGI. The CDR3 length is 16 residues. With 2 bases removed from V and 7 bases from J, the gap between germline ends came to 20 bases. The CDR3 here is CASSYPWSRTSFEAFF. The CDR3 DNA follows: TGTGCCAGCAGTTACCCCTGGAGTCGAACCTCATTTGAAGCTTTCTTT.

This clonotype occurred many times. This sequence joins TRBV6-2 or TRBV6-3 and TRBJ2-5; weak D call: TRBD2 (5 bases). Germline V lookup: CDR1 MNHEY, CDR2 SVGEGT. This CDR3 has 14 amino acids. V dropped 6 bases and J dropped 2 bases, with 13 bases sitting between them. CDR3 DNA: TGTGCCAGCAGAAAGAACGGACTTCAAGAGACCCAGTACTTC. This codes for CASRKNGLQETQYF.

This clonotype was counted a few times. With a much larger clone just one base away, this may be a read error. V and J are TRBV7-8 and TRBJ1-1; D is ambiguous. This CDR3 comprises 16 residues. Germline CDR1 reads SGHVS; CDR2 reads FQNEAQ. DNA of the CDR3: TGTGCCAGCAGCTTAGAACGGTGGAGGATGAACACTGAAGCTTGCTTT. Its protein is CASSLERWRMNTEACF.

This clonotype was seen many times. This chain connects TRBV11-2 to TRBJ2-4; no firm D call. The CDR3 is 16 amino acids. V was cut by 4 bases and J by 3 bases, with 16 bases left in between. Germline CDR1 and CDR2: SGHAT and FQNNGV. CDR3 sequence (DNA): TGTGCCAGCAGCTCGTATAGAATTGGGGACAAAAACATTCAGTACTTC. It codes for CASSSYRIGDKNIQYF.

This clonotype was detected many times. The CDR3 DNA sequence: TGTGCCAGCAGTCCTGGGGGGAAGCGTGGCTACACCTTC. It specifies CASSPGGKRGYTF. The V call is TRBV12-3 or TRBV12-4, the J call TRBJ1-2, with D perhaps matching TRBD1 (5 bases). Trimming took off 5 bases at V and 7 bases at J, with 14 bases between the two ends. The CDR3 runs to 13 residues.

Ten or more counts support this clonotype. The J gene is TRBJ2-7, the V gene TRBV12-3 or TRBV12-4; 8 bases fit TRBD1. The CDR3 spans 14 residues. V dropped 7 bases and J dropped 0; count of bases not matched to a gene: 5. CDR3 residues: CASTRDRSSYEQYF. CDR3 DNA: TGTGCCAGCACTAGGGACAGGAGCTCCTACGAGCAGTACTTC.

This clonotype was detected ten times or more. V and J are TRBV6-1 and TRBJ2-1; 8 bases agree with TRBD2. V shed 7 bases, J shed 9 bases, and the junction held 11 bases outside the gene matches. CDR1 and CDR2 from the germline V gene are MNHNS and SASEGT. This CDR3 spans 14 amino acids. Written as DNA, the CDR3 is TGTGCCAGCATGTCCTCGGGGGGGCTAGGTGAGCAGTTCTTC. Translating gives CASMSSGGLGEQFF.

The sample holds many counts of this clonotype. The rearrangement joins TRBV6-1 to TRBJ1-5; TRBD1 aligns across 7 bases. Germline-derived CDR1 and CDR2 are MNHNS and SASEGT. Trimming at V came to 6 bases and at J to 6 bases, leaving 11 bases not matched to a gene. CDR3 length: 15 amino acids. The CDR3 bases are TGTGCCAGCAGCGCCGACAGGGTGACCGGTCAGCCCCAGCATTTT. It is translated as CASSADRVTGQPQHF.

This clonotype has ten or more counts. The rearrangement links TRBV12-5 to TRBJ1-1; TRBD1 agrees at 8 bases. The CDR3 extends over 13 amino acids. V lost 9 bases to trimming and J lost 1 base; unmatched junction nucleotides: 4. Germline V lookup: CDR1 LGHNT, CDR2 FRNRAP. CDR3 protein: CARRQGPNTEAFF. The CDR3 DNA reads as TGTGCTAGGAGACAGGGGCCGAACACTGAAGCTTTCTTT.

V and J are TRBV27 and TRBJ1-6; D gene uncertain. CDR1 and CDR2 (germline): MNHEY, SMNVEV (reference sequence). The CDR3 spans 17 residues. V gave up 10 bases and J gave up 5 bases, with 24 bases separating them. CDR3 protein: CATRNRASLGDNSPLHF. CDR3 sequence (DNA): TGTGCCACAAGAAACCGGGCCTCTCTCGGGGATAATTCACCCCTCCACTTT.